This T cell receptor (beta chain) was recorded in a study of long-term antiretroviral therapy in people with HIV. About the study: First collections came about a decade before the 2015 immediate-ART recommendation.

Samples held about 0.85-11 million cryopreserved PBMC before DNA extraction. On this clone itself: The target antigen is unknown.

Runs used v3.0 of the immunoSEQ assay and were done at survey level. The table came from immunoSEQ multiplex PCR; TCRdb's copy has only in-frame clones and leaves some out. The sample records around 39,000 clones, about four fifths being singletons. Study-level points and caveats: Post-ART, diversity grew, though it stayed under transplant donor control levels. Collection of the blood, which took place between about 2003 and 2018, possibly occurred under older ART regimens.

Sequenced here: unsorted PBMCs, sampled 1 year after starting antiretroviral therapy. The TCR was taken from a man younger than 35 with HIV.

CDR3 nucleotides: TGCAGCGTTGAACTAGGATCGGGCGAGCAGTACTTC. Translated, it gives CSVELGSGEQYF. The chain is built from TRBV29-1 and TRBJ2-7; D gene ambiguous. The ends were cut back, 2 bases at V and 6 bases at J, with 11 bases in the middle. The CDR3 loop spans 12 amino acids. The germline CDR1 and CDR2 sequences are SQVTM and ANQGSEA.